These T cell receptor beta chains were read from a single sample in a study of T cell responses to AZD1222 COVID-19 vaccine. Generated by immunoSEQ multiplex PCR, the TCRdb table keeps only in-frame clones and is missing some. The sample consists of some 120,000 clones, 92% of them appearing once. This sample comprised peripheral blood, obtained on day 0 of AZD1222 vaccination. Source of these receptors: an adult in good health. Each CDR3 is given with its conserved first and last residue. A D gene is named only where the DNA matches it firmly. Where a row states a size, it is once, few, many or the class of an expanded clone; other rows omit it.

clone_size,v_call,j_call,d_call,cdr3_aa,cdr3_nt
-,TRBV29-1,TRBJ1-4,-,CSVGRAGEKLFF,TGCAGCGTTGGAAGGGCCGGCGAAAAACTGTTTTTT
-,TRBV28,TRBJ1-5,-,CASSSPSDLPRAQHF,TGTGCCAGCAGTTCGCCCTCGGATCTACCCAGGGCCCAGCATTTT
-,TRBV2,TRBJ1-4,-,CASSDMGSELFF,TGTGCCAGCAGTGATATGGGTAGCGAACTGTTTTTT
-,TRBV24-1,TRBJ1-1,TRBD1,CATSDSSTGVHTEAFF,TGTGCCACCAGTGATTCGTCGACAGGGGTGCACACTGAAGCTTTCTTT
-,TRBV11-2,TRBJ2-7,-,CASSQSGAEQYF,TGTGCCAGCAGCCAGTCCGGGGCCGAGCAGTACTTC
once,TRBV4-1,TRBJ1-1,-,CASSQVLGGTEAFF,TGCGCCAGCAGCCAAGTACTCGGTGGCACTGAAGCTTTCTTT
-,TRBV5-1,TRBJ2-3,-,CASSNSGGDTQYF,TGCGCCAGCAGTAATAGTGGTGGAGATACGCAGTATTTT
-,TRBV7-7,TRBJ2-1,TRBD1,CASSLGGQGNEQFF,TGTGCTAGCAGCTTAGGGGGACAGGGGAATGAGCAGTTCTTC
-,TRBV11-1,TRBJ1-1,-,CASSFISGAGSEAFF,TGTGCCAGCAGCTTCATTTCGGGTGCGGGTTCTGAAGCTTTCTTT
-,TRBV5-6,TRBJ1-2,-,CASNDFRDGYTF,TGTGCCAGCAACGACTTCAGGGATGGCTACACCTTC
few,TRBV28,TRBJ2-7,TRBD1,CASSPGFFLGQGKPTGYEQYF,TGTGCCAGCAGTCCGGGTTTTTTTCTGGGACAGGGGAAACCGACCGGTTACGAGCAGTACTTC
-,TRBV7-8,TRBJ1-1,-,CASSSVQGILNTEAFF,TGTGCCAGCAGCTCTGTACAGGGAATCCTGAACACTGAAGCTTTCTTT
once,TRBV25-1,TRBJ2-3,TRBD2,CASGSGLAGAGDTQYF,TGTGCCAGCGGTTCGGGACTAGCGGGAGCGGGAGATACGCAGTATTTT
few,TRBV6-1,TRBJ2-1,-,CASSEGGGGYNEQFF,TGTGCCAGCAGTGAAGGGGGGGGCGGCTACAATGAGCAGTTCTTC
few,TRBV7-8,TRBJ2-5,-,CASSFSNVQTQYF,TGTGCCAGCAGCTTTAGTAATGTTCAGACCCAGTACTTC
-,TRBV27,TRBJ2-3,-,CASSLWGAEITDTQYF,TGTGCCAGCAGTTTATGGGGGGCAGAAATCACAGATACGCAGTATTTT
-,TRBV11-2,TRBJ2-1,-,CASSLGWASNEQFF,TGTGCCAGCAGCTTAGGATGGGCCAGTAATGAGCAGTTCTTC
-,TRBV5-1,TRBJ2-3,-,CASSFQGRTDTQYF,TGCGCCAGCAGCTTCCAGGGGAGAACAGATACGCAGTATTTT
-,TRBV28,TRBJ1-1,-,CASSSYGRGTEAFF,TGTGCCAGCAGTTCTTACGGGAGGGGCACTGAAGCTTTCTTT
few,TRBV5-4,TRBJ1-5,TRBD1,CASSRRSGTGDNQPQHF,TGTGCCAGCAGCCGTCGATCCGGGACAGGGGATAATCAGCCCCAGCATTTT
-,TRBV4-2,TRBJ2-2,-,CASSQPGQPAGELFF,TGTGCCAGCAGCCAACCCGGACAGCCGGCCGGGGAGCTGTTTTTT
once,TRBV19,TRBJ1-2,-,CASSETGAYYGYTF,TGTGCCAGTAGTGAGACCGGGGCGTACTATGGCTACACCTTC
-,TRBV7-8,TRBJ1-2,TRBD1,CASSPTGQGERYTF,TGTGCCAGCAGCCCGACGGGACAGGGTGAACGCTACACCTTC
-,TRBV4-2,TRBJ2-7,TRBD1,CASSQEPPDRGNEQYF,TGTGCCAGCAGCCAAGAACCCCCCGACAGGGGGAACGAGCAGTACTTC
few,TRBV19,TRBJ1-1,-,CASSLQGSNTEAFF,TGTGCCAGTAGTCTCCAGGGCTCGAACACTGAAGCTTTCTTT
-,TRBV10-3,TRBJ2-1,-,CAIMDGVYEQFF,TGTGCCATCATGGATGGGGTCTATGAGCAGTTCTTC
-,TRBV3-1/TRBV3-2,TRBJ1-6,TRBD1,CASSSRDRANSPLHF,TGTGCCAGCAGCAGCCGGGACAGAGCTAATTCACCCCTCCACTTT
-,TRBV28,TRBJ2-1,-,CASSPAGPYNEQFF,TGTGCCAGCAGTCCGGCGGGGCCATACAATGAGCAGTTCTTC
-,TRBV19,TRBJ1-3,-,CASSIANTASGNTIYF,TGTGCCAGTAGTATAGCCAACACCGCCTCTGGAAACACCATATATTTT
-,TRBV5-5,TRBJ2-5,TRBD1,CASSSGTGGTETQYF,TGTGCCAGCAGTTCCGGGACAGGGGGCACGGAGACCCAGTACTTC
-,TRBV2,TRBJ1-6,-,CASSRYNSPLHF,TGTGCCAGCTCACGTTATAATTCACCCCTCCACTTT
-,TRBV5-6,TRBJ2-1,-,CASSFIQGTGEQFF,TGTGCCAGCAGCTTTATACAGGGTACTGGTGAGCAGTTCTTC
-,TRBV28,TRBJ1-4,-,CASSFYRVGNPDEKLFF,TGTGCCAGCAGTTTTTATCGAGTGGGTAACCCCGATGAAAAACTGTTTTTT
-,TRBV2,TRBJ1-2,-,CASSEWGVVNGYTF,TGTGCCAGCAGTGAATGGGGGGTTGTTAATGGCTACACCTTC
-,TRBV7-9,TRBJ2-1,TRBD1,CASSGGTGNNEQFF,TGTGCCAGCAGCGGCGGGACAGGGAACAATGAGCAGTTCTTC
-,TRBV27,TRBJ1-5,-,CASSPGGTGWNQPQHF,TGTGCCAGCAGTCCGGGCGGGACGGGGTGGAATCAGCCCCAGCATTTT
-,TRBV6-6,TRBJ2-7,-,CAIRSSYEQYF,TGTGCCATTAGGAGCTCCTACGAGCAGTACTTC
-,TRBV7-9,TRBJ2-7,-,CASSLARLVGSYEQYF,TGTGCCAGCAGCTTAGCTAGACTAGTGGGTTCCTACGAGCAGTACTTC
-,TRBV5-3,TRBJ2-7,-,CARSLAFGGSYEQYF,TGTGCCAGAAGCTTGGCCTTTGGGGGGTCCTACGAGCAGTACTTC
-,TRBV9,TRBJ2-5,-,CASSVAGGRAQETQYF,TGTGCCAGCAGCGTAGCTGGAGGAAGGGCACAAGAGACCCAGTACTTC
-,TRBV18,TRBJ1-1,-,CASSPTSNTEAFF,TGTGCCAGCTCACCAACTTCGAACACTGAAGCTTTCTTT
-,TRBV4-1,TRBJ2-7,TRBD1,CASSQVVTGVDEQYF,TGCGCCAGCAGCCAGGTAGTGACAGGGGTGGACGAGCAGTACTTC
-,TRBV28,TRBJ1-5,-,CASSFDTGTYQPQHF,TGTGCCAGCAGTTTTGACACAGGGACCTATCAGCCCCAGCATTTT
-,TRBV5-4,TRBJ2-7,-,CASSLMSGGMREQYF,TGTGCCAGCAGCTTGATGTCGGGCGGTATGAGGGAGCAGTACTTC
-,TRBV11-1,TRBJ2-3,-,CASSRGLTDTQYF,TGTGCCAGCAGCCGGGGCCTCACAGATACGCAGTATTTT
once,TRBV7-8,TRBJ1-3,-,CASSSRSSGNTIYF,TGTGCCAGCAGCTCCAGGAGCTCTGGAAACACCATATATTTT
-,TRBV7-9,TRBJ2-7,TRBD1,CASSPGAGTESYEQYF,TGTGCCAGCAGCCCCGGGGCCGGGACAGAGTCCTACGAGCAGTACTTC
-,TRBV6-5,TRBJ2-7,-,CASSYSPTLSYEQYF,TGTGCCAGCAGTTACTCCCCGACTCTCTCCTACGAGCAGTACTTC
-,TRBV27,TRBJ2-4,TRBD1,CASSKTDRGRGLGRLEAKNIQYF,TGTGCCAGCAGTAAAACTGACAGGGGGCGCGGGCTCGGGAGGTTAGAGGCCAAAAACATTCAGTACTTC
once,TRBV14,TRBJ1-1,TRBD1,CASSLEGAYTEAFF,TGTGCCAGCAGCCTGGAGGGGGCATACACTGAAGCTTTCTTT
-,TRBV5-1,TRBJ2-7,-,CASSLGGASNEQYF,TGCGCCAGCAGTTTAGGGGGGGCTTCGAACGAGCAGTACTTC
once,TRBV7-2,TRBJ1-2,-,CASRNQGVDGYTF,TGTGCCAGCAGAAACCAGGGTGTCGATGGCTACACCTTC
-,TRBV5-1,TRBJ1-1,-,CASSRGGAQAEAFF,TGCGCCAGCAGCAGAGGGGGGGCCCAGGCTGAAGCTTTCTTT